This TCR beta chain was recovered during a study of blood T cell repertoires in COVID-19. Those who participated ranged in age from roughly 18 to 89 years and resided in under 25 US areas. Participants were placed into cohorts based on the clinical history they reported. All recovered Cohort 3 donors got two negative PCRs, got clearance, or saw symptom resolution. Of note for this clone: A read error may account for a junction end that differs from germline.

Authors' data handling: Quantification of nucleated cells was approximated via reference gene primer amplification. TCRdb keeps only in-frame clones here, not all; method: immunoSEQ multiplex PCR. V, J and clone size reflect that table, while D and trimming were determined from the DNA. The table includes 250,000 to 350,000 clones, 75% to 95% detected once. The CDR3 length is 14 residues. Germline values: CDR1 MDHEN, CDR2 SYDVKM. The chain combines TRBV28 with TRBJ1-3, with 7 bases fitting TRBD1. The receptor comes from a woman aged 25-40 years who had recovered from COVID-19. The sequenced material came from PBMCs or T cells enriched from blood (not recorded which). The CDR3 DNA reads TGTGCCAGCAGTTTGAGGAGGTTCCCGGGACAGCATCATTTT. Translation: CASSLRRFPGQHHF.